A selection of T cell receptor beta chains follows, all from one sample in a study of control samples from healthy donors and cancer patients. Libraries were prepared by immunoSEQ multiplex PCR; TCRdb keeps only in-frame clonotypes and omits some of them. The table has roughly 95,000 clones, about 91% seen once. Sequencing was done on a sample of blood. The receptors were gathered from a young man in good health. The CDR3 runs from the conserved cysteine through the conserved F or W. Each record gives: D gene, clone size, V gene, J gene, CDR3 protein. The D gene is left open where the match is weak. Size tells how often a clone was seen (once, few, many) or the class of an expanded clone, and some rows leave it out.

TRBD1	NA	TRBV28	TRBJ2-7	CASSGPGQATYEQYF
TRBD2	NA	TRBV11-2	TRBJ2-1	CASSSLSSGSASEQFF
NA	NA	TRBV28	TRBJ1-1	CASGISEGRTRSSTEAFF
TRBD2	NA	TRBV6-5	TRBJ2-7	CASSLITSGPHEQYF
NA	NA	TRBV6-5	TRBJ2-7	CASSYSLAYEQYF
NA	once	TRBV21-1	TRBJ2-3	CASSKVTRGRGYLGQGVGTDTQYF
TRBD1	NA	TRBV18	TRBJ2-7	CASSPARDSLYEQYF
TRBD1	NA	TRBV28	TRBJ1-1	CASRPQDRVAEAFF
TRBD2	few	TRBV3-1/TRBV3-2	TRBJ2-5	CASSQIKIGLATQETQYF
TRBD2	NA	TRBV19	TRBJ2-1	CASSPPGLAGRNEQFF
NA	NA	TRBV28	TRBJ2-3	CASSTGQNTDTQYF
TRBD2	NA	TRBV29-1	TRBJ2-1	CSVRLSLASYNEQFF
TRBD1	few	TRBV5-5	TRBJ1-6	CASSYLTGNNSPLHF
NA	few	TRBV27	TRBJ2-1	CASSTPYNEQFF
NA	many	TRBV28	TRBJ2-2	CASSLQRDTGELFF
TRBD2	once	TRBV4-1	TRBJ2-5	CASSQGLAGVTKTQYF
TRBD2	NA	TRBV5-1	TRBJ2-1	CASSLVARSSGYNEQFF
NA	NA	TRBV29-1	TRBJ2-3	CSVEGGPTDTQYF
NA	few	TRBV4-1	TRBJ1-5	CASSQDVDGWNQPQHF
NA	NA	TRBV3-1/TRBV3-2	TRBJ2-7	CASSLLGGRAYEQYF
TRBD2	NA	TRBV4-1	TRBJ2-1	CASSQVVASGSINEQFF
NA	NA	TRBV13	TRBJ2-7	CASSPSGIYYEQYF
NA	NA	TRBV3-1/TRBV3-2	TRBJ2-7	CASSQGGRSARWVEQYF
TRBD1	NA	TRBV6-6	TRBJ1-1	CASRRTGGDEAFF
TRBD2	NA	TRBV3-1/TRBV3-2	TRBJ2-1	CASSQEGGRDGNEQFF
NA	NA	TRBV7-9	TRBJ2-1	CASSLGFRFFEQFF
TRBD1	NA	TRBV25-1	TRBJ2-1	CASSSTGPYNEQFF
TRBD1	NA	TRBV27	TRBJ2-7	CASRPTGVHEQYF
NA	NA	TRBV19	TRBJ2-1	CASSIEEIGVNEQFF
TRBD1	once	TRBV7-3	TRBJ2-2	CASSAINRGNGELFF
NA	once	TRBV5-4	TRBJ2-2	CASRQGRNTGELFF
NA	NA	TRBV6-5	TRBJ2-3	CASRRDSGTDTQYF
TRBD2	NA	TRBV19	TRBJ2-7	CASSTGLAGPYEQYF
NA	few	TRBV19	TRBJ1-1	CASSRDGSMNTEAFF
NA	NA	TRBV29-1	TRBJ2-5	CSVLEGAETQYF
NA	NA	TRBV29-1	TRBJ1-2	CSAFSTDYYGYTF
NA	NA	TRBV27	TRBJ2-7	CASSFSGSSYEQYF
TRBD2	NA	TRBV6-5	TRBJ2-7	CASIGRTSGSYEQYF
TRBD1	NA	TRBV6-5	TRBJ1-2	CAARTGNNYGYTF
NA	NA	TRBV28	TRBJ2-7	CASSSTGTQTPYEQYF
TRBD2	NA	TRBV7-3	TRBJ2-2	CASSPQRGLAGGTGELFF
NA	once	TRBV3-1/TRBV3-2	TRBJ1-1	CASSQDGAATEAFF
NA	once	TRBV6-5	TRBJ1-1	CASRLDRQNTEAFF
TRBD1	NA	TRBV6-5	TRBJ1-4	CASSGNRGAPEKLFF
NA	NA	TRBV18	TRBJ2-5	CASSPVRETQYF
NA	once	TRBV4-2	TRBJ2-6	CASSQEVGVSGANVLTF
NA	NA	TRBV27	TRBJ2-7	CASRRTGLSYEQYF
TRBD1	NA	TRBV28	TRBJ2-7	CASSPGQKAYEQYF
NA	NA	TRBV5-8	TRBJ1-6	CASSLSQGGTPLHF
TRBD1	NA	TRBV19	TRBJ1-5	CASKDREGNQPQHF
NA	NA	TRBV11-2	TRBJ2-7	CASSSSSYEQYF
TRBD2	few	TRBV7-3	TRBJ2-3	CASSIPGTSGNTDTQYF
NA	once	TRBV5-4	TRBJ2-2	CASSFWGTGELFF
NA	NA	TRBV7-6	TRBJ1-5	CASSRQGDQPQHF
TRBD1	NA	TRBV7-3	TRBJ2-1	CASSYTGGAGQFF
NA	NA	TRBV6-5	TRBJ1-1	CASRARILVNTEAFF